The clone carrying this T cell receptor (beta chain) showed up many times. This entry comes from a study of T cells in Graves' hyperthyroidism and ophthalmopathy. Amplification targeted TCR beta CDR3 regions from RNA transcripts. An initial round of RT-PCR targeting the TCR CDR3 relied on the HTBI primer set. TCRdb independently ran MiXCR on the multiplex PCR reads; one entry per CDR3 protein. Of about 420,000 distinct CDR3 sequences listed, about 15% are singletons. CDR1 is LGHNA and CDR2 is YSLEER in the germline V gene. This CDR3 contains 15 residues. V lost 4 bases, J lost 0 bases, and 11 bases lay in between.

This clonotype originated in a woman under 30 with Graves' hyperthyroidism. The sample taken for sequencing was blood. The rearrangement joins TRBV4-3 to TRBJ2-3, with D maybe TRBD2 (6 bases). The CDR3 DNA reads as TGCGCCAGCAGCCTGTGGGCGGGGAGCACAGATACGCAGTATTTT. Amino acid sequence: CASSLWAGSTDTQYF.